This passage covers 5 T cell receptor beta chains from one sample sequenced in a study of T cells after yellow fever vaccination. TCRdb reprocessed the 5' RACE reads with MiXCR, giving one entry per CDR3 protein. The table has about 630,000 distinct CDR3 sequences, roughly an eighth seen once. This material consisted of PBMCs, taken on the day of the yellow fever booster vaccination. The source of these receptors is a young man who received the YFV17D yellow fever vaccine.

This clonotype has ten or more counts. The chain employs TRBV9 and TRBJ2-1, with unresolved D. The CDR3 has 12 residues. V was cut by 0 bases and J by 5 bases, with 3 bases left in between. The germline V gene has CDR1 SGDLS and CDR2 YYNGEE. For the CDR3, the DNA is TGTGCCAGCAGCGTAGCCAACAATGAGCAGTTCTTC. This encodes CASSVANNEQFF.

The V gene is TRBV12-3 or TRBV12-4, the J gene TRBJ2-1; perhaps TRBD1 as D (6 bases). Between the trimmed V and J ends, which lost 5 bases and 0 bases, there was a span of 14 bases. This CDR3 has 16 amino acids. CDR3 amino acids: CASSPNSGVSYNEQFF. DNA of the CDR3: TGTGCCAGCAGTCCGAATTCAGGGGTCTCCTACAATGAGCAGTTCTTC.

DNA for the CDR3: TGCGCCAGCAGCCAGCCCGACAGGGACGCAGATACGCAGTATTTT. Translation: CASSQPDRDADTQYF. The gene calls are TRBV4-1 and TRBJ2-3; 7 nucleotides match TRBD1. From germline, CDR1 is MGHRA and CDR2 YSYEKL. The ends lost 3 bases at V and 4 bases at J; junction bases unmatched: 7. The CDR3 has 15 amino acids.

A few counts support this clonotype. As DNA, the CDR3 is TGTGCCAGCAGCTCCAGGGTGGGGAATGAGCAGTTCTTC. Translated, it gives CASSSRVGNEQFF. The V and J genes are TRBV7-2 and TRBJ2-1; possibly TRBD1 for D (5 bases). The CDR3 extends over 13 amino acids. V was pared by 4 bases and J by 7 bases, with 11 bases between. From germline, CDR1 is SGHTA and CDR2 FQGNSA.

The CDR3 reads CASSFLRLQRVDTQYF. In DNA form, the CDR3 reads TGTGCCAGCAGTTTTTTGAGGCTTCAGAGGGTAGATACGCAGTATTTT. V gene TRBV27 combines with J gene TRBJ2-3; D is perhaps TRBD2 (5 bases). Germline values: CDR1 MNHEY, CDR2 SMNVEV (reference sequence). The CDR3 extends over 16 amino acids. Trimming took 3 bases from V and 5 from J, leaving 18 bases between them.